Listed below are T cell receptor beta chains from one sample, sequenced in a study of T cell responses to AZD1222 COVID-19 vaccine. The assay was immunoSEQ multiplex PCR, and TCRdb's table has in-frame clones only and misses some. The sample holds about 100,000 clones, about 90% seen once. The sample consisted of peripheral blood, taken on day 0 of AZD1222 vaccination. These TCRs come from an adult in good health. The CDR3 runs from the conserved cysteine through the conserved F or W. Each record gives: clone size, CDR3 length, D gene, V gene, J gene, CDR3 DNA, CDR3 protein. A D gene is named only where the DNA matches it firmly. Expanded clones are given a class, and other clones once, few, many or no size at all.

clone size: NA; CDR3 length: 14; D gene: NA; V gene: TRBV5-4; J gene: TRBJ2-3; CDR3 DNA: TGTGCCAGCAGCCCCACCGGGCCCACAAATACGCAGTATTTT; CDR3 protein: CASSPTGPTNTQYF
clone size: NA; CDR3 length: 16; D gene: TRBD1; V gene: TRBV18; J gene: TRBJ2-2; CDR3 DNA: TGTGCCAGCTCATTGCCGGGACAGACGAACACCGGGGAGCTGTTTTTT; CDR3 protein: CASSLPGQTNTGELFF
clone size: once; CDR3 length: 14; D gene: NA; V gene: TRBV7-8; J gene: TRBJ1-1; CDR3 DNA: TGTGCCAGCAGCTTAATCCGGGGCTCCACTGAAGCTTTCTTT; CDR3 protein: CASSLIRGSTEAFF
clone size: NA; CDR3 length: 16; D gene: TRBD1; V gene: TRBV7-6; J gene: TRBJ1-1; CDR3 DNA: TGTGCCAGCAGCTTAGCGTTTGGACAGGGGGACACTGAAGCTTTCTTT; CDR3 protein: CASSLAFGQGDTEAFF
clone size: many; CDR3 length: 14; D gene: TRBD1; V gene: TRBV5-6; J gene: TRBJ2-7; CDR3 DNA: TGTGCCAGCAGCCGCGGACAGGGGCGGTACGAGCAGTACTTC; CDR3 protein: CASSRGQGRYEQYF
clone size: NA; CDR3 length: 15; D gene: TRBD1; V gene: TRBV4-1; J gene: TRBJ1-1; CDR3 DNA: TGCGCCAGCAGCCTATTCGGACAGGGCTGGACTGAAGCTTTCTTT; CDR3 protein: CASSLFGQGWTEAFF
clone size: NA; CDR3 length: 12; D gene: TRBD1; V gene: TRBV27; J gene: TRBJ1-6; CDR3 DNA: TGTGCCAGCTCTTGGGAGGGGGCGGCCCTCCACTTT; CDR3 protein: CASSWEGAALHF
clone size: NA; CDR3 length: 14; D gene: TRBD2; V gene: TRBV4-3; J gene: TRBJ2-7; CDR3 DNA: TGCGCCAGCAGCCAAGTTCGGGGGGGTTACGAGCAGTACTTC; CDR3 protein: CASSQVRGGYEQYF
clone size: NA; CDR3 length: 16; D gene: TRBD2; V gene: TRBV15; J gene: TRBJ2-3; CDR3 DNA: TGTGCCACCAGCAGAGGATCCAGCGGGGGCACAGATACGCAGTATTTT; CDR3 protein: CATSRGSSGGTDTQYF
clone size: once; CDR3 length: 18; D gene: NA; V gene: TRBV11-2; J gene: TRBJ2-1; CDR3 DNA: TGTGCCAGCAGCTCGTACGGCGGTTTTAGGGTAGGACACAATGAGCAGTTCTTC; CDR3 protein: CASSSYGGFRVGHNEQFF
clone size: NA; CDR3 length: 14; D gene: NA; V gene: TRBV5-1; J gene: TRBJ1-1; CDR3 DNA: TGCGCCAGCCGCTGGGGGGAGATGAACACTGAAGCTTTCTTT; CDR3 protein: CASRWGEMNTEAFF
clone size: NA; CDR3 length: 15; D gene: TRBD2; V gene: TRBV7-9; J gene: TRBJ2-1; CDR3 DNA: TGTGCCAGCAGCCCCGGGGAGGGCCTCCGCAATGAGCAGTTCTTC; CDR3 protein: CASSPGEGLRNEQFF
clone size: NA; CDR3 length: 14; D gene: NA; V gene: TRBV19; J gene: TRBJ1-4; CDR3 DNA: TGTGCCAGTAGTATAGGTTCAACTAATGAAAAACTGTTTTTT; CDR3 protein: CASSIGSTNEKLFF
clone size: NA; CDR3 length: 16; D gene: NA; V gene: TRBV15; J gene: TRBJ1-3; CDR3 DNA: TGTGCCACCAGCAGAGATATAGCAGGGCTTGGAAACACCATATATTTT; CDR3 protein: CATSRDIAGLGNTIYF
clone size: NA; CDR3 length: 15; D gene: TRBD1; V gene: TRBV4-3; J gene: TRBJ2-3; CDR3 DNA: TGCGCCAGCCGCGAAGGAACAGGGGCCGCAGATACGCAGTATTTT; CDR3 protein: CASREGTGAADTQYF
clone size: NA; CDR3 length: 16; D gene: TRBD2; V gene: TRBV7-3; J gene: TRBJ2-3; CDR3 DNA: TGTGCCAGCAGCTTGACGGGACTAGCGGGAAAAGATACGCAGTATTTT; CDR3 protein: CASSLTGLAGKDTQYF
clone size: NA; CDR3 length: 16; D gene: TRBD2; V gene: TRBV4-2; J gene: TRBJ2-1; CDR3 DNA: TGTGCCAGCAGCCTTAGACGGGAGGGCCCCTACAATGAGCAGTTCTTC; CDR3 protein: CASSLRREGPYNEQFF
clone size: few; CDR3 length: 16; D gene: NA; V gene: TRBV27; J gene: TRBJ2-6; CDR3 DNA: TGTGCCAGCAGCCCCGCCGGGGGCTCTGGGGCCAACGTCCTGACTTTC; CDR3 protein: CASSPAGGSGANVLTF
clone size: NA; CDR3 length: 15; D gene: NA; V gene: TRBV7-9; J gene: TRBJ1-2; CDR3 DNA: TGTGCCAGCAGCTTCCGACAAGGGCGAAGGTATGGCTACACCTTC; CDR3 protein: CASSFRQGRRYGYTF
clone size: NA; CDR3 length: 14; D gene: NA; V gene: TRBV7-2; J gene: TRBJ1-6; CDR3 DNA: TGTGCCAGCAGCTCCATGGACAGCGATTCACCCCTCCACTTT; CDR3 protein: CASSSMDSDSPLHF
clone size: NA; CDR3 length: 15; D gene: TRBD1; V gene: TRBV5-6; J gene: TRBJ1-6; CDR3 DNA: TGTGCCAGCAGCTTCCGGGACAGGGTATATTCACCCCTCCACTTT; CDR3 protein: CASSFRDRVYSPLHF
clone size: NA; CDR3 length: 15; D gene: NA; V gene: TRBV21-1; J gene: TRBJ1-1; CDR3 DNA: TGTGCCAGCAGCCCGCGCGGACTCCCACACACTGAAGCTTTCTTT; CDR3 protein: CASSPRGLPHTEAFF
clone size: NA; CDR3 length: 13; D gene: NA; V gene: TRBV7-9; J gene: TRBJ1-5; CDR3 DNA: TGTGCCAGCAGCACCTCAGGGGTGCAGCCCCAGCATTTT; CDR3 protein: CASSTSGVQPQHF
clone size: NA; CDR3 length: 17; D gene: NA; V gene: TRBV15; J gene: TRBJ2-1; CDR3 DNA: TGTGCCACCAGCAGAGATCGAAGGGCCGGCGCCTACAATGAGCAGTTCTTC; CDR3 protein: CATSRDRRAGAYNEQFF
clone size: once; CDR3 length: 15; D gene: NA; V gene: TRBV5-1; J gene: TRBJ2-1; CDR3 DNA: TGCGCCAGCAGCCGAAATAGGGCGGACTACAATGAGCAGTTCTTC; CDR3 protein: CASSRNRADYNEQFF
clone size: NA; CDR3 length: 15; D gene: NA; V gene: TRBV6-5; J gene: TRBJ2-1; CDR3 DNA: TGTGCCAGCAAGCAGGGGTTTTCGTCTAACAATGAGCAGTTCTTC; CDR3 protein: CASKQGFSSNNEQFF
clone size: NA; CDR3 length: 14; D gene: TRBD1; V gene: TRBV19; J gene: TRBJ1-2; CDR3 DNA: TGTGCCAGTACCTGGACAGGGGGAATCTATGGCTACACCTTC; CDR3 protein: CASTWTGGIYGYTF
clone size: NA; CDR3 length: 14; D gene: NA; V gene: TRBV18; J gene: TRBJ2-7; CDR3 DNA: TGTGCCAGCTCACCCCAGGATTCGCTCTACGAGCAGTACTTC; CDR3 protein: CASSPQDSLYEQYF
clone size: NA; CDR3 length: 14; D gene: NA; V gene: TRBV28; J gene: TRBJ2-1; CDR3 DNA: TGTGCCTCGGTGGGGCTAAACTTTTACAATGAGCAGTTCTTC; CDR3 protein: CASVGLNFYNEQFF
clone size: NA; CDR3 length: 16; D gene: TRBD1; V gene: TRBV5-8; J gene: TRBJ1-6; CDR3 DNA: TGTGCCAGCAGCGATAGACAGGGAGCTTATAATTCACCCCTCCACTTT; CDR3 protein: CASSDRQGAYNSPLHF
clone size: once; CDR3 length: 11; D gene: NA; V gene: TRBV28; J gene: TRBJ2-1; CDR3 DNA: TGTGCCAGCAGTCAACGGGACAAGCAGTTCTTC; CDR3 protein: CASSQRDKQFF
clone size: NA; CDR3 length: 15; D gene: NA; V gene: TRBV10-3; J gene: TRBJ2-2; CDR3 DNA: TGTGCCATCAGTGCCGGGACACTGAACACCGGGGAGCTGTTTTTT; CDR3 protein: CAISAGTLNTGELFF
clone size: NA; CDR3 length: 14; D gene: NA; V gene: TRBV11-2; J gene: TRBJ2-7; CDR3 DNA: TGTGCCAGCAGCTCCCGATTAGGATATTACGAGCAGTACTTC; CDR3 protein: CASSSRLGYYEQYF
clone size: NA; CDR3 length: 13; D gene: NA; V gene: TRBV7-3; J gene: TRBJ1-1; CDR3 DNA: TGTGCCAGCAGCCAGGACAAGGACACTGAAGCTTTCTTT; CDR3 protein: CASSQDKDTEAFF
clone size: NA; CDR3 length: 13; D gene: NA; V gene: TRBV30; J gene: TRBJ1-2; CDR3 DNA: TGTGCCTGGAGCTCCCCGAGGAACTATGGCTACACCTTC; CDR3 protein: CAWSSPRNYGYTF
clone size: NA; CDR3 length: 15; D gene: NA; V gene: TRBV7-9; J gene: TRBJ2-7; CDR3 DNA: TGTGCCAGCAGCTTCCGCCGGGAGTCTGTTTACGAGCAGTACTTC; CDR3 protein: CASSFRRESVYEQYF
clone size: NA; CDR3 length: 15; D gene: TRBD2; V gene: TRBV7-3; J gene: TRBJ2-2; CDR3 DNA: TGTGCCAGCAGCTTGCTAGCGGGAGGAACCGGGGAGCTGTTTTTT; CDR3 protein: CASSLLAGGTGELFF
clone size: NA; CDR3 length: 16; D gene: NA; V gene: TRBV7-9; J gene: TRBJ1-5; CDR3 DNA: TGTGCCAGCAGCTTAGGGGGTGAGACGTGGGGTCAGCCCCAGCATTTT; CDR3 protein: CASSLGGETWGQPQHF
clone size: NA; CDR3 length: 14; D gene: NA; V gene: TRBV28; J gene: TRBJ2-7; CDR3 DNA: TGTGCCAGCAGTTACCCTGGAGGCAACTACGAGCAGTACTTC; CDR3 protein: CASSYPGGNYEQYF
clone size: many; CDR3 length: 16; D gene: TRBD2; V gene: TRBV19; J gene: TRBJ2-5; CDR3 DNA: TGTGCCAGTAGTATAAGGGGACTAGCTCGCACGGAGACCCAGTACTTC; CDR3 protein: CASSIRGLARTETQYF